The T cell receptor beta chain under discussion was sequenced for a study of T cell clonotyping in hematopoietic cell transplantation. Whole-study findings and limits: Pathologically expanded recipient clonotypes increased progressively from day 30 to day 180 as diversity fell. Few recipient clonotypes overlapped donors; over 97% were de novo at given depth. Higher Inverse Simpson Index values in graft donor and pretransplant recipient predicted broader posttransplant TCR diversity. No sorting was done, leaving CD4 and CD8 contributions mixed.

Between the trimmed V and J ends, which lost 5 bases and 8 bases, there was a span of 13 bases. Germline V lookup: CDR1 MNHEY, CDR2 SMNVEV (reference sequence). The CDR3 runs 12 residues. For this clone: Its target is unknown.

Method: immunoSEQ multiplex PCR; TCRdb's copy keeps in-frame clones and lacks some. The sample shows 15,000 or so clones, roughly 90% of them seen only once. The V and J genes are TRBV27 and TRBJ2-7; maybe TRBD2 (8 bases). This sequence was found in a man aged 50 to 60 in good health. Some clones in this sample may be carry-over from other donors' samples. The sample taken for sequencing was peripheral blood mononuclear cells. The CDR3 region is CASSREGAKQYF. The CDR3 bases are TGTGCCAGCAGTCGGGAGGGGGCAAAGCAGTACTTC.